A selection of T cell receptor beta chains follows, all from one sample in a study of cytomegalovirus exposure and HLA in healthy donors. Method: immunoSEQ multiplex PCR; TCRdb's copy keeps in-frame clones and lacks some. Counted here are 59,000 or so clones, roughly nine tenths occurring once; the ten biggest clones make up about 15%. Sequenced sample: PBMCs. These receptors were taken from a woman in her late teens or twenties in good health and CMV-seronegative. CDR3s include the opening cysteine and the closing phenylalanine or tryptophan. D genes are given only for firm matches. Where a row states a size, it is once, few, many or the class of an expanded clone; other rows omit it.

abundance,v_gene,d_gene,j_gene,CDR3nt,CDR3aa
.,TRBV4-1,.,TRBJ1-2,TGCGCCAGCAGCCACGGCGACATGGGGGGAGCTAGAGGCTACACCTTC,CASSHGDMGGARGYTF
.,TRBV29-1,TRBD1,TRBJ1-2,TGCAGCGCCGGGACAGATTATGGCTACACCTTC,CSAGTDYGYTF
.,TRBV30,TRBD1,TRBJ1-2,TGTGCCTGGGACCGGGGACAGGTCTATGGCTACACCTTC,CAWDRGQVYGYTF
.,TRBV10-3,TRBD2,TRBJ2-5,TGTGCCATCAGACCGACTAGCGGGTGGAACCAAGAGACCCAGTACTTC,CAIRPTSGWNQETQYF
.,TRBV21-1,.,TRBJ2-4,TGTGCCTCTATACCCTCAGCCAAAAACATTCAGTACTTC,CASIPSAKNIQYF
.,TRBV19,.,TRBJ1-1,TGTGCCAGTAGTATTAACAGGAACACTGAAGCTTTCTTT,CASSINRNTEAFF
.,TRBV27,.,TRBJ1-2,TGTGCCAGCAGTTCGCGGACAGAAACTAACTATGGCTACACCTTC,CASSSRTETNYGYTF
.,TRBV18,TRBD1,TRBJ2-5,TGTGCCAGCTCACCACGGACAGGGGATTCTGGGGGGACCCAGTACTTC,CASSPRTGDSGGTQYF
once,TRBV7-9,TRBD1,TRBJ1-1,TGTGCCAGCAGCTTAGGCCCCAGGACAGGGGAGGAAGCTTTCTTT,CASSLGPRTGEEAFF
.,TRBV6-5,TRBD1,TRBJ2-2,TGTGCCAGCAGTGACAGGGCCGGGGAGCTGTTTTTT,CASSDRAGELFF
.,TRBV5-1,.,TRBJ1-3,TGCGCCAGCAGCGGGCCGGACACCGGAAACACCATATATTTT,CASSGPDTGNTIYF
.,TRBV6-1,.,TRBJ2-7,TGTGCCAGCAGCCACAGCTACGAGCAGTACTTC,CASSHSYEQYF
.,TRBV6-6,.,TRBJ1-5,TGTGCCAGCAGTGACCCGGGGGTTTACAATCAGCCCCAGCATTTT,CASSDPGVYNQPQHF
.,TRBV27,.,TRBJ1-6,TGTGCCAGCAGTCCCTTCGGGGAATCACCCCTCCACTTT,CASSPFGESPLHF
.,TRBV9,TRBD2,TRBJ2-7,TGTGCCAGCAGCGGATCCCCGACTAGCGGGGTCTACGAGCAGTACTTC,CASSGSPTSGVYEQYF
.,TRBV28,.,TRBJ2-6,TGTGCCAGCAGTACAGGGTCTGGGGCCAACGTCCTGACTTTC,CASSTGSGANVLTF
.,TRBV18,.,TRBJ1-5,TGTGCCAGCTCCCTAGTCGGGAATCAGCCCCAGCATTTT,CASSLVGNQPQHF
.,TRBV27,TRBD2,TRBJ2-7,TGTGCCAGCAGTTTGACTAGCGGGAGTTACGAGCAGTACTTC,CASSLTSGSYEQYF
.,TRBV28,TRBD2,TRBJ2-3,TGTGCCAGCAGCCACGCAATAGCGGGAACTACAGATACGCAGTATTTT,CASSHAIAGTTDTQYF
few,TRBV7-9,.,TRBJ1-4,TGTGCCAGCAGCGTCCAGGGAAACAGCCGTCATGAAAAACTGTTTTTT,CASSVQGNSRHEKLFF
.,TRBV25-1,.,TRBJ2-7,TGTGCCAGCAGTGAAGTACAGGGTCTCGGCGAGCAGTACTTC,CASSEVQGLGEQYF
.,TRBV13,TRBD1,TRBJ1-1,TGTGCCAGCAGGGGACAGGGGTCCACTGAAGCTTTCTTT,CASRGQGSTEAFF
.,TRBV6-6,TRBD1,TRBJ2-1,TGTGCCAGCACCCTGGGACAGGGCCTCTACAATGAGCAGTTCTTC,CASTLGQGLYNEQFF
.,TRBV30,TRBD1,TRBJ1-1,TGTGCCTGGAGTGGGGACTCAGGGGGAGTAGGCACTGAAGCTTTCTTT,CAWSGDSGGVGTEAFF
.,TRBV5-5,TRBD2,TRBJ2-1,TGTGCCAGCAGCTTGCGCGGGAGCTCCTACAATGAGCAGTTCTTC,CASSLRGSSYNEQFF
.,TRBV5-6,TRBD2,TRBJ2-1,TGTGCCCCCGGGGGGGGGCTTCTCCTTTACAATGAGCAGTTCTTC,CAPGGGLLLYNEQFF
.,TRBV5-1,TRBD1,TRBJ2-7,TGCGCCAGCAGCCCGCTGGGACAGGGGCCCAACGAGCAGTACTTC,CASSPLGQGPNEQYF
.,TRBV2,TRBD1,TRBJ1-1,TGTGCCAGCAGTCAGGGGCTTACAGGGGGCACTGAAGCTTTCTTT,CASSQGLTGGTEAFF
.,TRBV6-1,TRBD1,TRBJ2-7,TGTGCCAGCAGTGAAACCGACACAGGGGCTTGGAACGAGCAGTACTTC,CASSETDTGAWNEQYF
.,TRBV28,TRBD1,TRBJ1-5,TGTGCCAGCAGTTCTGGACAGGGAGGGCAGCCCCAGCATTTT,CASSSGQGGQPQHF
.,TRBV15,.,TRBJ2-1,TGTGCCACCAGCAGAGCTGAGCGCATCTCCTACAATGAGCAGTTCTTC,CATSRAERISYNEQFF
.,TRBV7-9,.,TRBJ2-7,TGTGCCAGCAGCTCATCAGGGCTGGGAGAGCAGTACTTC,CASSSSGLGEQYF
.,TRBV5-5,.,TRBJ1-1,TGTGCCAGCAGCTTAGGGACATCGAACACTGAAGCTTTCTTT,CASSLGTSNTEAFF
.,TRBV7-3,TRBD1,TRBJ1-1,TGTGCCAGCAGCTTGAGTTACAGGGGGCCCACTGAAGCTTTCTTT,CASSLSYRGPTEAFF
.,TRBV5-1,.,TRBJ1-5,TGCGCCAGCAGCTTCGGGTCCGATCAGCCCCAGCATTTT,CASSFGSDQPQHF
.,TRBV30,.,TRBJ2-7,TGTGCCTGGAGTGTATCGGGATCGAGTGAGCAGTACTTC,CAWSVSGSSEQYF